These T cell receptor beta chains were read from a single sample in a study of identical twins. Via MiXCR, TCRdb re-called the 5' RACE reads, giving one row per CDR3 protein. The top ten clones hold roughly 3% of a sample with a few hundred thousand distinct CDR3 sequences, around 9.6% of them seen once. The same sample was also studied in work on yellow fever vaccine responses in identical twins.

Material: PBMCs. Receptor source: a woman aged 18-29 years in good health. CDR3s include the opening cysteine and the closing phenylalanine or tryptophan. Fields, in order: clone size, D gene, V gene, J gene, CDR3 protein, CDR3 DNA. The D gene is left open where the match is weak. Expanded clones are given a class, and other clones once, few, many or no size at all.

>many|.|TRBV5-1|TRBJ2-7
CASSLDGGASREQYF
TGCGCCAGCAGCTTGGATGGGGGGGCTTCCCGCGAGCAGTACTTC
>many|TRBD2|TRBV6-5|TRBJ2-1
CASRTRDPWSEQFF
TGTGCCAGCCGGACTAGAGACCCTTGGAGTGAGCAGTTCTTC
>.|.|TRBV5-5|TRBJ2-5
CASSSRGGQGQETQYF
TGTGCCAGCAGCTCCCGCGGTGGGCAGGGCCAAGAGACCCAGTACTTC
>.|.|TRBV7-2|TRBJ2-1
CASTLLQGIEQFF
TGTGCCAGCACCCTTCTACAGGGTATTGAGCAGTTCTTC
>.|.|TRBV20-1|TRBJ2-1
CSARDFRSQGLREQFF
TGCAGTGCGAGGGACTTCCGGTCCCAGGGGCTCCGTGAGCAGTTCTTC
>few|.|TRBV7-9|TRBJ2-5
CASSLGFSRETQYF
TGTGCCAGCAGCTTAGGGTTCTCCCGGGAGACCCAGTACTTC
>few|TRBD1|TRBV10-3|TRBJ2-7
CAISETPGQGRDEQYF
TGTGCCATCAGTGAGACTCCGGGACAGGGAAGAGACGAGCAGTACTTC
>few|.|TRBV4-1|TRBJ2-3
CASSQPQETGSTDTQYF
TGCGCCAGCAGCCAGCCTCAGGAGACGGGGAGCACAGATACGCAGTATTTT
>many|TRBD2|TRBV29-1|TRBJ2-1
CSVEASGTIYNEQFF
TGCAGCGTTGAAGCGAGCGGGACTATCTACAATGAGCAGTTCTTC
>few|.|TRBV10-3|TRBJ1-2
CAIATGNYGYTF
TGTGCCATCGCCACCGGGAACTATGGCTACACCTTC
>.|TRBD2|TRBV3-1|TRBJ2-7
CASSQVASGTPKPLLVYEQYF
TGTGCCAGCAGCCAAGTGGCTAGCGGGACCCCAAAACCCCTTCTCGTCTACGAGCAGTACTTC
>many|.|TRBV5-6|TRBJ1-1
CASSLGRRNTEAFF
TGTGCCAGCAGCTTGGGACGGCGGAACACTGAAGCTTTCTTT
>.|TRBD2|TRBV9|TRBJ2-3
CASSVAPGGAGGDTQYF
TGTGCCAGCAGCGTAGCCCCCGGGGGGGCAGGTGGGGATACGCAGTATTTT
>many|TRBD1|TRBV5-1|TRBJ2-7
CASSPGQTTMEQYF
TGCGCCAGCAGCCCGGGACAGACTACGATGGAGCAGTACTTC